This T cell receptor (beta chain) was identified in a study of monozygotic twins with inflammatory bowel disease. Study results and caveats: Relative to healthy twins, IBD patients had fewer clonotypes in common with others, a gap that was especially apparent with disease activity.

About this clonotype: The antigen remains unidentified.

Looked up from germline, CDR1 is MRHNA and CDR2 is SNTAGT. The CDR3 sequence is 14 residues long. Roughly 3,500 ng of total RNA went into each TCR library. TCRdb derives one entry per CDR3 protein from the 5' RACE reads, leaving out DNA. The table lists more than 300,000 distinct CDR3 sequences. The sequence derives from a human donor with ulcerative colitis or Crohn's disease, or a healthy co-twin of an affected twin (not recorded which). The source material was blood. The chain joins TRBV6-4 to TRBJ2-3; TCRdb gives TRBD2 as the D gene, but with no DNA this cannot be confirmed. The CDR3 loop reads CASKTSGETDTQYF.